The T cell receptor (beta chain) under discussion was sequenced for a study of immune heterogeneity within non-small cell lung tumors. Overall study results and limits: Recurring identical dominant CDR3 beta clonotypes were observed across tumor sites within a patient, together with site-unique high-frequency clones. Local clonality of T cells correlated moderately yet significantly with local tumor mutational burden (R roughly 0.35). Comparison across individual patients showed largely distinct high-frequency T-cell receptor beta clonotypes.

On this clonotype itself: Its cognate antigen is unknown.

V was clipped by 1 base and J by 6 bases, with 11 bases between them. Germline CDR1 reads SGDLS; CDR2 reads YYNGEE. This CDR3 spans 13 amino acids. In a multiplex PCR, 32 V and 13 J primers amplified TCR beta CDR3. MiXCR, run by TCRdb on the multiplex PCR reads, gives a single entry per CDR3 protein. The repertoire holds 21,000 or so distinct CDR3 sequences, with 28% as singletons. At about 600 ng per sample, bulk tumor genomic DNA provided the template. Several biopsies were collected from each primary tumor during surgery. They were spaced as far apart as possible within the tumor mass. Enrolled patients presented with newly diagnosed, previously untreated non-small cell lung cancer and underwent curative surgery.

The chain has TRBV9 and TRBJ2-7; the D is unclear. Input material: lung tumor tissue. The source is a middle-aged man with non-small cell lung cancer. The CDR3 DNA is TGTGCCAGCAGCGTAAAGGAAGCTGGCGAGCAGTACTTC. Residues: CASSVKEAGEQYF.